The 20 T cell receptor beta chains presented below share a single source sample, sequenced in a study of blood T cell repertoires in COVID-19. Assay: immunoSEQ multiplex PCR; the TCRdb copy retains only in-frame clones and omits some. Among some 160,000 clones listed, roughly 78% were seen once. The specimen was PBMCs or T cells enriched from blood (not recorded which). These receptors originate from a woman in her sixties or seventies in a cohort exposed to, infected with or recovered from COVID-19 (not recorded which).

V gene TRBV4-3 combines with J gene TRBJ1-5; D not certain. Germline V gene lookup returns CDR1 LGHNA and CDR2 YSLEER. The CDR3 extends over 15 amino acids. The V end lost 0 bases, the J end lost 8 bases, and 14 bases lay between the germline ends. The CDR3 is CASSQDWPGMKPQHF. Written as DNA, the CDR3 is TGCGCCAGCAGCCAAGACTGGCCGGGAATGAAGCCCCAGCATTTT.

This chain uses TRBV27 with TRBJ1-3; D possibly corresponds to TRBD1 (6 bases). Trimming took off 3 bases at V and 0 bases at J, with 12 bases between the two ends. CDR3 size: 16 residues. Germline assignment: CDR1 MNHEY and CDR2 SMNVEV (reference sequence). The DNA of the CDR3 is TGTGCCAGCAGTTTCCCCGGGACAACCTCTGGAAACACCATATATTTT. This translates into CASSFPGTTSGNTIYF.

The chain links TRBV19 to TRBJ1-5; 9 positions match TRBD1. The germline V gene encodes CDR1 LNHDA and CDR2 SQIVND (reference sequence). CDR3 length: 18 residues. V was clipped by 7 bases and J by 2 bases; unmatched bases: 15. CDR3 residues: CASTPIGTGQRGNQPQHF. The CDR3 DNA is TGTGCCAGTACCCCCATAGGGACAGGGCAACGGGGCAATCAGCCCCAGCATTTT.

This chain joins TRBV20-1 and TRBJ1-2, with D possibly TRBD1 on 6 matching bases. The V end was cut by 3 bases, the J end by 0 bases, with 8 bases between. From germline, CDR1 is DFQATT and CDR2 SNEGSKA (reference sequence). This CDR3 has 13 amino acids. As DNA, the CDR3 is TGCAGTGCTAGTACAGGGTCTAACTATGGCTACACCTTC. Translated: CSASTGSNYGYTF.

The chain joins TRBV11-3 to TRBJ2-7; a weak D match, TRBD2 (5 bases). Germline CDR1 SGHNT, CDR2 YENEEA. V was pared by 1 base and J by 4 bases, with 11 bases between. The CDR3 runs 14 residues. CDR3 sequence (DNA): TGTGCCAGCAGCTTAGCCGGACTGGTATACGAGCAGTACTTC. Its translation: CASSLAGLVYEQYF.

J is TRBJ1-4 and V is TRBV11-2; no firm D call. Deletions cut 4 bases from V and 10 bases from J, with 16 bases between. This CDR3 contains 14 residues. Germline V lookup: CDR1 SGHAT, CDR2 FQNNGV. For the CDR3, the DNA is TGTGCCAGCAGCTCAACCTTCCCGGGTGGAAAACTGTTTTTT. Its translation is CASSSTFPGGKLFF.

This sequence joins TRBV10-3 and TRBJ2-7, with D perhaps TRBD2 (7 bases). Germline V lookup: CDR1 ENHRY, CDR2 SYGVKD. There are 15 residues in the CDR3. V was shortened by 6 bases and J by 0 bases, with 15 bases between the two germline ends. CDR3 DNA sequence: TGTGCCATCAGAAGAAACAGGGAGGGCTCCTACGAGCAGTACTTC. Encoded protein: CAIRRNREGSYEQYF.

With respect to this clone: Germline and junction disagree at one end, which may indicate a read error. The CDR3 DNA sequence: TGTGCCAGCAGCCAAGGACTAGCGGGAGTCGAGTCGATCTTC. Its translation: CASSQGLAGVESIF. The chain joins TRBV3-1 (or the pseudogene TRBV3-2) to TRBJ2-1; 12 bases line up with TRBD2. CDR1 is LGHDT and CDR2 is YNNKEL in the germline V gene (reference sequence). This CDR3 contains 14 residues.

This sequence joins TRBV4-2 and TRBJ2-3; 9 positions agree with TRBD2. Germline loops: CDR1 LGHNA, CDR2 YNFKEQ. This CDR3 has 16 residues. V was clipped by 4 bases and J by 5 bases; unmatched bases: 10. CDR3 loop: CASSRRAGGEGDTQYF. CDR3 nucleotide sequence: TGTGCCAGCAGCCGGCGGGCGGGGGGGGAAGGAGATACGCAGTATTTT.

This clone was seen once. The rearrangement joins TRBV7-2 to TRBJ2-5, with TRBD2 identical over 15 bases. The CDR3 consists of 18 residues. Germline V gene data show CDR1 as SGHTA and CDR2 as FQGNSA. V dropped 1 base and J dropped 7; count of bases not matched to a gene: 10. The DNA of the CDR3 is TGTGCCAGCAGCTTAGGGACTAGCGGGAGGGTTGTTTTAGGGACCCAGTACTTC. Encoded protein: CASSLGTSGRVVLGTQYF.

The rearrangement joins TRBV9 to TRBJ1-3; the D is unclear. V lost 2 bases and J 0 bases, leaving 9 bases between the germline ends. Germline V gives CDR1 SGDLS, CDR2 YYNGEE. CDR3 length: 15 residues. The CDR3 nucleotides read TGTGCCAGCAGCGTCGAGGCTCTCTCTGGAAACACCATATATTTT. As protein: CASSVEALSGNTIYF.

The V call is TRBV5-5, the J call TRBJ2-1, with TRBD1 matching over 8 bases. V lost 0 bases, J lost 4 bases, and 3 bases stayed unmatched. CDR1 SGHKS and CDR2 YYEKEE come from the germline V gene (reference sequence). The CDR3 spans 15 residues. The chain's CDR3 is CASSLGQGAYNEQFF. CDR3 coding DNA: TGTGCCAGCAGCTTGGGCCAGGGGGCGTACAATGAGCAGTTCTTC.

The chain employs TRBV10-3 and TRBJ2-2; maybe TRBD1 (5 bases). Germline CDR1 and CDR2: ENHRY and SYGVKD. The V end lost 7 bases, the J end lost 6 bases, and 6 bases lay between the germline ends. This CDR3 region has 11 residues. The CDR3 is CAITGSGELFF. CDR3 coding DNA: TGTGCCATCACAGGGTCCGGGGAGCTGTTTTTT.

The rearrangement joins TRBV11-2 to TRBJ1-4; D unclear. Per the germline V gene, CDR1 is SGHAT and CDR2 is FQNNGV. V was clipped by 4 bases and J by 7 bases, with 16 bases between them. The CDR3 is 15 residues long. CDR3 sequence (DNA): TGTGCCAGCAGCTACGTCGGCGGAGGTGGTGAAAAACTGTTTTTT. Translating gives CASSYVGGGGEKLFF. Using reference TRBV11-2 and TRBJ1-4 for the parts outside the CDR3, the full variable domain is EAGVAQSPRYKIIEKRQSVAFWCNPISGHATLYWYQQILGQGPKLLIQFQNNGVVDDSQLPKDRFSAERLKGVDSTLKIQPAKLEDSAVYLCASSYVGGGGEKLFFGSGTQLSVL.

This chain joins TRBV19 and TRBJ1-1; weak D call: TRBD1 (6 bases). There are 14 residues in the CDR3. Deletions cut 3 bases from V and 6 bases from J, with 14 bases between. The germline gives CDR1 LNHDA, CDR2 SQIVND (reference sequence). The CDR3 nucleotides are TGTGCCAGTAGTATCAGGGGAGGGTTTGCTGAAGCTTTCTTT. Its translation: CASSIRGGFAEAFF. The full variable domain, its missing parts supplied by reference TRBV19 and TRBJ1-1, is DGGITQSPKYLFRKEGQNVTLSCEQNLNHDAMYWYRQDPGQGLRLIYYSQIVNDFQKGDIAEGYSVSREKKESFPLTVTSAQKNPTAFYLCASSIRGGFAEAFFGQGTRLTVV.

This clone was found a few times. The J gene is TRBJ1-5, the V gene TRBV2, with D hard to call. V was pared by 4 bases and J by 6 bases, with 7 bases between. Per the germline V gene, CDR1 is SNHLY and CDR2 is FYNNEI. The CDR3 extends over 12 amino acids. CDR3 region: CASSANGQPQHF. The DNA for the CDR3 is TGTGCCAGCAGTGCTAACGGTCAGCCCCAGCATTTT.

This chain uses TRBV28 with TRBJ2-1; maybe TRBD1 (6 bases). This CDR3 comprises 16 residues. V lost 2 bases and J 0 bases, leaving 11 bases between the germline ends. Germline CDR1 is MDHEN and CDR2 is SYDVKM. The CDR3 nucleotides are TGTGCCAGCAGTTTAATCCAGGGGTTCTCCTACAATGAGCAGTTCTTC. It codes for CASSLIQGFSYNEQFF. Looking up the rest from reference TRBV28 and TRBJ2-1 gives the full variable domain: DVKVTQSSRYLVKRTGEKVFLECVQDMDHENMFWYRQDPGLGLRLIYFSYDVKMKEKGDIPEGYSVSREKKERFSLILESASTNQTSMYLCASSLIQGFSYNEQFFGPGTRLTVL.

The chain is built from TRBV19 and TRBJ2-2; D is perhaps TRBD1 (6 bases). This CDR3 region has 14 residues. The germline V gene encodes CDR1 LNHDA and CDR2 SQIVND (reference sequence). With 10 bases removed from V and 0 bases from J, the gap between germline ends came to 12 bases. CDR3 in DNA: TGTGCCACCCAGGGGCTGGCGAACACCGGGGAGCTGTTTTTT. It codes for CATQGLANTGELFF.

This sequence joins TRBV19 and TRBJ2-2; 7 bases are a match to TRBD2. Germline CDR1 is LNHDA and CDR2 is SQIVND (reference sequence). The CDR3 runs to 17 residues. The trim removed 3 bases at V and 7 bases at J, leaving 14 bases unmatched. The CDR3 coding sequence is TGTGCCAGTAGTATTCGCAGGGAGGGGTTTTTGAACGGGGAGCTGTTTTTT. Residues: CASSIRREGFLNGELFF.

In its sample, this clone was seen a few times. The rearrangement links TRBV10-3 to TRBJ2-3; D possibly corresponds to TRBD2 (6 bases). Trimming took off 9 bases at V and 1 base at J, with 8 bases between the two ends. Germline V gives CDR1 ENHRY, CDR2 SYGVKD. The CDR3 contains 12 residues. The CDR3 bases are TGTGCCATTTCGGGGGGCACAGATACGCAGTATTTT. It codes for CAISGGTDTQYF.